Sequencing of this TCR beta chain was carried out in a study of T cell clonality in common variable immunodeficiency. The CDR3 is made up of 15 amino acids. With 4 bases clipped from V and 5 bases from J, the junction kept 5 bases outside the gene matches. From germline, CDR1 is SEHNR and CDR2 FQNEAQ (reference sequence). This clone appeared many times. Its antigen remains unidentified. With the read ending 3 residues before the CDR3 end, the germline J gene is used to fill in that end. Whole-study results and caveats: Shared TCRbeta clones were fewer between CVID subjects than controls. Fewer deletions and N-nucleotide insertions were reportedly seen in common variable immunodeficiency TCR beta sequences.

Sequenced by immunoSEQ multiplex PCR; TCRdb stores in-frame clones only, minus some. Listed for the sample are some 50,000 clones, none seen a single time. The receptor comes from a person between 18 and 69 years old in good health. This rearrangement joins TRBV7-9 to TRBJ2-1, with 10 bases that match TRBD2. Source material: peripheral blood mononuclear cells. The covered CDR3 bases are TGTGCCAGCAGCTCGTTAGCGGGAGGCGACAATGAG. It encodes CASSSLAGGDNE. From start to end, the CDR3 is CASSSLAGGDNEQFF.